The 20 T cell receptor beta chains listed next were all sequenced from one sample in a study of chemoradiotherapy in HPV16-positive cancers. Sequencing was performed with immunoSEQ multiplex PCR; in TCRdb, only in-frame clones are kept and a portion is missing. The sample carries some 6,000 clones, approximately 79% recorded once. The specimen was tumor tissue, collected from a patient who underwent chemoradiotherapy. The receptors derive from a human donor with HPV-associated anogenital cancer.

This clone was observed a single time. This sequence joins TRBV19 and TRBJ2-5; TRBD1 aligns across 8 bases. V lost 4 bases to trimming and J lost 4 bases; unmatched junction nucleotides: 8. This CDR3 has 15 amino acids. Germline values: CDR1 LNHDA, CDR2 SQIVND (reference sequence). The CDR3: CASSTGQGSGETQYF. DNA for the CDR3: TGTGCCAGTAGTACAGGACAGGGTTCGGGAGAGACCCAGTACTTC.

V gene TRBV2 combines with J gene TRBJ1-6; the D is unclear. Between the trimmed V and J ends, which lost 6 bases and 8 bases, there was a span of 14 bases. Germline V gene lookup returns CDR1 SNHLY and CDR2 FYNNEI. This CDR3 is 14 amino acids long. CDR3 protein: CASSLTAGDSPLHF. CDR3 sequence (DNA): TGTGCCAGCAGCCTTACTGCCGGGGATTCACCCCTCCACTTT.

The chain joins TRBV18 to TRBJ2-1; weak D call: TRBD2 (6 bases). The CDR3 has 14 amino acids. The V and J ends lost 0 bases and 5 bases respectively, with 8 bases between them. Germline CDR1 is KGHSH and CDR2 is LQKENI. This CDR3 is CASSPPGGNNEQFF. CDR3 bases: TGTGCCAGCTCACCACCGGGGGGAAACAATGAGCAGTTCTTC.

The rearrangement links TRBV30 to TRBJ2-5; no reliable D call. CDR1 and CDR2 (germline): GTSNPN, SVGIG (reference sequence). This CDR3 is built from 12 residues. V dropped 2 bases and J dropped 1 base, with 5 bases sitting between them. CDR3 amino acids: CAWSFGQETQYF. The CDR3 coding sequence is TGTGCCTGGAGTTTTGGCCAAGAGACCCAGTACTTC.

The rearrangement uses TRBV28 and TRBJ1-4; D may be TRBD1 (5 bases). V was pared by 2 bases and J by 10 bases, with 23 bases between. CDR1 MDHEN and CDR2 SYDVKM come from the germline V gene. This CDR3 is built from 17 residues. CDR3 nucleotides: TGTGCCAGCAGTTTAACCGGGACCACGACGAGTTTGGGAAAACTGTTTTTT. Translation: CASSLTGTTTSLGKLFF.

The chain is built from TRBV6-5 and TRBJ1-2; 9 bases map to TRBD1. Germline V CDR1 and CDR2: MNHEY, SVGAGI. This CDR3 is 13 amino acids long. Trimming took 2 bases from V and 6 from J; bases not matched to a gene: 1. CDR3 coding DNA: TGTGCCAGCAGTTACGGGGACAGGGATGGCTACACCTTC. Translation gives CASSYGDRDGYTF.

This chain uses TRBV7-9 with TRBJ1-3; a possible D gene is TRBD1 (6 bases). CDR3 length equals 16 residues. V lost 4 bases, J lost 0 bases, and 13 bases lay in between. The V gene's germline CDR1 is SEHNR and CDR2 FQNEAQ (reference sequence). In DNA form, the CDR3 reads TGTGCCAGCAGCTCTACTGGGGGGCGCTCTGGAAACACCATATATTTT. Amino acid sequence: CASSSTGGRSGNTIYF. Using reference TRBV7-9 and TRBJ1-3 for the parts outside the CDR3, the full variable domain is DTGVSQNPRHKITKRGQNVTFRCDPISEHNRLYWYRQTLGQGPEFLTYFQNEAQLEKSRLLSDRFSAERPKGSFSTLEIQRTEQGDSAMYLCASSSTGGRSGNTIYFGEGSWLTVV.

This clone has just a few counts. The V and J genes are TRBV5-1 and TRBJ1-2; tentative D call: TRBD1 (5 bases). The CDR3 covers 16 residues. V lost 0 bases and J 8 bases, leaving 20 bases between the germline ends. Germline CDR1 is SGHRS and CDR2 is YFSETQ. CDR3 nucleotide sequence: TGCGCCAGCAGCTTGGCCGGGACGAGCACAATCCACGGCTACACCTTC. Amino acids: CASSLAGTSTIHGYTF.

The genes are TRBV9 and TRBJ2-1; D remains ambiguous. The CDR3 contains 16 residues. Germline-derived CDR1 and CDR2 are SGDLS and YYNGEE. V was pared by 0 bases and J by 1 base, with 11 bases between. The CDR3 loop is CASSVDGAWSYNEQFF. CDR3 nucleotide sequence: TGTGCCAGCAGCGTAGACGGAGCTTGGTCCTACAATGAGCAGTTCTTC.

This clone was counted only a few times. The rearrangement links TRBV13 to TRBJ1-2; TRBD1 is a possible D gene (6 bases). V lost 0 bases to trimming and J lost 6 bases, with 11 bases between them. The CDR3 runs 14 residues. The germline V gene has CDR1 PRHDT and CDR2 FYEKMQ (reference sequence). The CDR3 loop reads CASSLGTGSHGYTF. CDR3 coding DNA: TGTGCCAGCAGCTTAGGGACAGGCTCCCATGGCTACACCTTC.

This sequence joins TRBV6-1 and TRBJ2-5; the D is unclear. Germline lookup yields CDR1 MNHNS and CDR2 SASEGT. V was trimmed by 4 bases and J by 5 bases, leaving 5 bases between them. The CDR3 spans 11 residues. CDR3 in DNA: TGTGCCAGCAGTGCGGTGGAGACCCAGTACTTC. Protein sequence: CASSAVETQYF.

The V call is TRBV18, the J call TRBJ1-5; 7 bases are shared with TRBD1. J lost 11 bases, V lost 2 bases, and 6 bases had no gene match. From germline, CDR1 is KGHSH and CDR2 LQKENI. The CDR3 is made up of 13 amino acids. This chain's CDR3 is CASSPSGGIAQHF. CDR3 sequence (DNA): TGTGCCAGCTCACCATCAGGGGGAATAGCCCAGCATTTT.

The chain's CDR3 is CASSLDLTEAFF. For the CDR3, the DNA is TGTGCCAGCAGCTTAGATCTCACTGAAGCTTTCTTT. The gene calls are TRBV11-3 and TRBJ1-1; D ambiguous. CDR3 size: 12 residues. CDR1 SGHNT and CDR2 YENEEA come from the germline V gene. With 0 bases removed from V and 4 bases from J, the gap between germline ends came to 3 bases.

The chain links TRBV6-6 to TRBJ1-1, with 8 bases matching TRBD1. This CDR3 comprises 16 residues. Trimming cost V 6 bases and J 0 bases; bases outside gene matches: 9. Germline assignment: CDR1 MNHNY and CDR2 SVGAGI (reference sequence). CDR3 sequence reads: CASRPPQGAMNTEAFF. CDR3 DNA: TGTGCCAGCAGGCCGCCCCAGGGGGCCATGAACACTGAAGCTTTCTTT.

This chain connects TRBV5-1 to TRBJ2-5, with 8 bases identical to TRBD1. Trimming cost V 7 bases and J 2 bases; bases outside gene matches: 7. Germline-derived CDR1 and CDR2 are SGHRS and YFSETQ. The CDR3 contains 14 residues. This CDR3 is CASAGQGPQETQYF. The CDR3 coding sequence is TGCGCCAGCGCCGGACAGGGACCGCAAGAGACCCAGTACTTC.

The J gene is TRBJ1-1, the V gene TRBV6-1, with D perhaps matching TRBD1 (5 bases). This CDR3 is 15 amino acids long. The germline V gene has CDR1 MNHNS and CDR2 SASEGT. Trimming left V 11 bases short and J 7 bases short, with 26 bases between. The CDR3 DNA is TGTGCCGCTCGGACCTCAGTAAGGGCCGGGGGTGAAGCTTTCTTT. This sequence encodes CAARTSVRAGGEAFF.

The chain recombines TRBV7-9 with TRBJ2-5; unclear D gene. The better agreement between TRBJ2-7 and the DNA end casts doubt on the J call. The CDR3 totals 14 residues. CDR1 is SEHNR, CDR2 FQNEAQ, per germline (reference sequence). CDR3 loop: CASSLDGSRYEQYF. The CDR3 bases are TGTGCCAGCAGCTTAGATGGCAGTCGCTACGAGCAGTACTTC.

V and J are TRBV18 and TRBJ2-5, with D perhaps assigned TRBD1 or TRBD2 (5 bases each). This CDR3 has 16 residues. CDR1 and CDR2 from the germline V gene are KGHSH and LQKENI. Trimming shortened V by 1 base and J by 4 bases, and 16 bases separated the two germline ends. The CDR3 sequence is CASSPQSGTQGETQYF. The CDR3 DNA reads as TGTGCCAGCTCACCACAGTCCGGGACCCAGGGAGAGACCCAGTACTTC.

The chain employs TRBV7-9 and TRBJ2-1, with D perhaps TRBD1 or TRBD2 (5 bases each). Germline V gene lookup returns CDR1 SEHNR and CDR2 FQNEAQ (reference sequence). The V end lost 2 bases, the J end lost 2 bases, and 7 bases lay between the germline ends. The CDR3 consists of 14 residues. Written as DNA, the CDR3 is TGTGCCAGCAGCTTATCGGGGCCCTACAATGAGCAGTTCTTC. This encodes CASSLSGPYNEQFF.

The chain couples TRBV7-2 to TRBJ1-1; 7 positions agree with TRBD1. Germline V gene lookup returns CDR1 SGHTA and CDR2 FQGNSA. V gave up 5 bases and J gave up 5 bases; unmatched junction bases: 8. This CDR3 is built from 14 residues. The CDR3 DNA follows: TGTGCCAGCAGCCGCACAGGGGTTGGGACTGAAGCTTTCTTT. Encoded protein: CASSRTGVGTEAFF.